The 27 T cell receptor beta chains below all came from one sample that was sequenced in a study of control samples from healthy donors and cancer patients. Produced via immunoSEQ multiplex PCR; TCRdb's table is partial and in-frame only. The sample has approximately 160,000 clones; over 85% are singletons. Sequenced input: blood. The receptors originated from a woman aged 60-75 years in good health.

This clone showed up just once. V and J are TRBV14 and TRBJ2-1; the D is unclear. The CDR3 totals 14 residues. The germline V and J ends were trimmed by 1 base and 6 bases, with 10 bases remaining between them. The germline V gene encodes CDR1 SGHDN and CDR2 FVKESK. The CDR3 DNA sequence: TGTGCCAGCAGCCAAGGCGTGGTGGTCAATGAGCAGTTCTTC. Its protein product is CASSQGVVVNEQFF. The full variable domain, completed using reference TRBV14 and TRBJ2-1, is EAGVTQFPSHSVIEKGQTVTLRCDPISGHDNLYWYRRVMGKEIKFLLHFVKESKQDESGMPNNRFLAERTGGTYSTLKVQPAELEDSGVYFCASSQGVVVNEQFFGPGTRLTVL.

V usage is TRBV4-3 and J usage is TRBJ1-3, with D tentatively TRBD1 (5 bases). Looked up from germline, CDR1 is LGHNA and CDR2 is YSLEER. The CDR3 runs 16 residues. Trimming left V 4 bases short and J 1 base short, with 14 bases between. The CDR3 spells CASSPADGGSGNTIYF. The DNA of the CDR3 is TGCGCCAGCAGCCCTGCAGACGGGGGTTCTGGAAACACCATATATTTT.

The gene calls are TRBV5-6 and TRBJ1-2, with D unresolved. CDR1 and CDR2 (germline): SGHDT, YYEEEE. The CDR3 runs to 11 residues. Trimming took off 3 bases at V and 5 bases at J, with 5 bases between the two ends. The CDR3 protein is CASSSGYGYTF. The CDR3 nucleotides are TGTGCCAGCAGCTCTGGGTATGGCTACACCTTC.

The chain has TRBV7-9 and TRBJ2-7, with D unclear. Between the trimmed V and J ends, which lost 5 bases and 0 bases, there was a span of 11 bases. Per germline, CDR1 SEHNR and CDR2 FQNEAQ (reference sequence). The CDR3 is made up of 14 amino acids. CDR3 DNA: TGTGCCAGCAGCCCTGGCGGTGGCTCCTACGAGCAGTACTTC. Its protein is CASSPGGGSYEQYF.

J is TRBJ1-1 and V is TRBV25-1, with 8 bases aligning to TRBD1. Germline V lookup: CDR1 MGHDK, CDR2 SYGVNS. This CDR3 contains 17 residues. V lost 5 bases to trimming and J lost 0 bases; unmatched junction nucleotides: 11. The CDR3 DNA sequence: TGTGCCAGCAGTCGAATCCCGGACAGGGCAATGAACACTGAAGCTTTCTTT. Residues: CASSRIPDRAMNTEAFF.

The gene calls are TRBV4-3 and TRBJ1-5; D gene ambiguous. The CDR3 is 18 residues long. The V end was cut by 0 bases, the J end by 3 bases, with 18 bases between. From germline, CDR1 is LGHNA and CDR2 YSLEER. The chain's CDR3 is CASSQELMDRVINQPQHF. CDR3 nucleotide sequence: TGCGCCAGCAGCCAAGAGTTAATGGATCGGGTGATCAATCAGCCCCAGCATTTT.

The rearrangement joins TRBV10-3 to TRBJ1-3, with D hard to call. The V end was cut by 3 bases, the J end by 2 bases, with 11 bases between. Looked up from germline, CDR1 is ENHRY and CDR2 is SYGVKD. The CDR3 sequence is 15 residues long. The CDR3 coding sequence is TGTGCCATCAGTGAATCACCCTCCACTGGAAACACCATATATTTT. Protein sequence: CAISESPSTGNTIYF.

The rearrangement links TRBV19 to TRBJ1-6; no clear D. The V end lost 3 bases, the J end lost 10 bases, and 7 bases lay between the germline ends. Germline V CDR1 and CDR2: LNHDA, SQIVND (reference sequence). This CDR3 contains 12 residues. As DNA, the CDR3 is TGTGCCAGTAGTATCGGGGAGTCACCCCTCCACTTT. Translated: CASSIGESPLHF.

CDR3: CASSIRAENIQYF. DNA for the CDR3: TGTGCCAGCAGCATTCGGGCGGAAAACATTCAGTACTTC. The rearrangement links TRBV3-1 (or the pseudogene TRBV3-2) to TRBJ2-4; D ambiguous. V lost 5 bases, J lost 5 bases, and 10 bases lay in between. The CDR3 covers 13 residues. Germline values: CDR1 LGHDT, CDR2 YNNKEL (reference sequence).

The gene calls are TRBV6-1 and TRBJ1-2, with D unclear. The CDR3 runs 13 residues. Between the trimmed V and J ends, which lost 2 bases and 4 bases, there was a span of 8 bases. Germline V gene data show CDR1 as MNHNS and CDR2 as SASEGT. CDR3 DNA: TGTGCCAGCAGTGAACCTCTTCTCTATGGCTACACCTTC. It encodes CASSEPLLYGYTF.

This clone has a single count. This sequence joins TRBV9 and TRBJ1-1; D uncertain. Trimming pared 4 bases from V and 3 bases from J, leaving 7 bases between. The CDR3 is made up of 12 amino acids. Germline-derived CDR1 and CDR2 are SGDLS and YYNGEE. In nucleotides, the CDR3 is TGTGCCAGCAGCAGGGAGGACACTGAAGCTTTCTTT. Translating gives CASSREDTEAFF.

This sequence joins TRBV4-3 and TRBJ2-5, with D uncertain. Trimming took 0 bases from V and 2 from J, leaving 4 bases between them. Germline CDR1 is LGHNA and CDR2 is YSLEER. The CDR3 spans 13 residues. The CDR3 is CASSQEVQETQYF. The CDR3 DNA follows: TGCGCCAGCAGCCAAGAGGTTCAAGAGACCCAGTACTTC.

CDR3 sequence: CASSPQGGGAGELFF. The CDR3 coding sequence is TGTGCCAGCAGCCCCCAAGGTGGAGGGGCCGGGGAGCTGTTTTTT. This chain uses TRBV11-3 with TRBJ2-2, with D possibly being TRBD2 (6 bases). Looked up from germline, CDR1 is SGHNT and CDR2 is YENEEA. This CDR3 has 15 amino acids. V was cut by 5 bases and J by 6 bases, with 16 bases left in between.

The rearrangement links TRBV5-4 to TRBJ2-5; a weak D match, TRBD2 (6 bases). The CDR3 covers 15 residues. CDR1 is SGHNT, CDR2 YYREEE, per germline (reference sequence). V was pared by 0 bases and J by 0 bases, with 9 bases between. CDR3 residues: CASSLDTSNQETQYF. CDR3 DNA sequence: TGTGCCAGCAGCTTGGATACTAGCAACCAAGAGACCCAGTACTTC.

This clone was seen a single time. The chain uses TRBV5-4 and TRBJ2-5; D gene ambiguous. This CDR3 comprises 13 residues. Between the trimmed V and J ends, which lost 4 bases and 4 bases, there was a span of 11 bases. CDR1 is SGHNT, CDR2 YYREEE, per germline (reference sequence). CDR3 in amino acids: CASSPSIAETQYF. CDR3 nucleotide sequence: TGTGCCAGCAGCCCCTCAATCGCAGAGACCCAGTACTTC. The whole variable domain, filled in from reference TRBV5-4 and TRBJ2-5, reads ETGVTQSPTHLIKTRGQQVTLRCSSQSGHNTVSWYQQALGQGPQFIFQYYREEENGRGNFPPRFSGLQFPNYSSELNVNALELDDSALYLCASSPSIAETQYFGPGTRLLVL.

This chain links TRBV7-8 with TRBJ2-5; the D gene is possibly TRBD2 (5 bases). In germline, CDR1 is SGHVS, CDR2 FQNEAQ. V lost 1 base and J 0 bases, leaving 9 bases between the germline ends. The CDR3 is 15 residues long. This chain's CDR3 is CASSLGRRYQETQYF. The DNA for the CDR3 is TGTGCCAGCAGCTTAGGGAGGAGGTACCAAGAGACCCAGTACTTC.

The chain carries TRBV6-5 and TRBJ2-7; 8 bases are shared with TRBD1. The germline V gene encodes CDR1 MNHEY and CDR2 SVGAGI. Trimming cost V 6 bases and J 2 bases; bases outside gene matches: 9. This CDR3 is 15 amino acids long. The CDR3, as DNA: TGTGCCAGCAGCGACCGACAGGGGCAAACCTACGAGCAGTACTTC. The encoded protein is CASSDRQGQTYEQYF.

The chain carries TRBV5-1 and TRBJ1-6; 11 bases line up with TRBD1. This CDR3 has 16 residues. The V gene's germline CDR1 is SGHRS and CDR2 YFSETQ. V lost 4 bases and J lost 7; bases outside the gene matches: 7. CDR3 loop: CASSRTGGADNSPLHF. In nucleotides, the CDR3 is TGCGCCAGCAGCCGGACAGGGGGCGCTGACAATTCACCCCTCCACTTT.

This chain joins TRBV10-3 and TRBJ1-4; D is perhaps TRBD1 (5 bases). The germline V gene has CDR1 ENHRY and CDR2 SYGVKD. This CDR3 has 14 residues. Trimming shortened V by 3 bases and J by 11 bases, and 16 bases separated the two germline ends. The CDR3 nucleotides read TGTGCCATCAGTGAATGGGCAGACAGCAGGAAACTGTTTTTT. Translation gives CAISEWADSRKLFF.

The V and J genes are TRBV6-2 or TRBV6-3 and TRBJ1-2, with D unresolved. There are 16 residues in the CDR3. V lost 6 bases and J lost 4, with 21 bases in between. Looked up from germline, CDR1 is MNHEY and CDR2 is SVGEGT. The CDR3 loop reads CASSQNIVPTFYGYTF. The CDR3 DNA sequence: TGTGCCAGCAGCCAAAACATCGTGCCGACCTTCTATGGCTACACCTTC.

V gene TRBV11-3 combines with J gene TRBJ2-1, with TRBD2 matching over 10 bases. CDR1 is SGHNT, CDR2 YENEEA, per germline. The CDR3 is 16 residues long. The V gene end was trimmed by 4 bases and the J gene end by 8 bases; junction bases not matched to a gene: 11. The CDR3 loop is CASSSWASGGADEQFF. CDR3 nucleotide sequence: TGTGCCAGCAGCTCATGGGCAAGCGGGGGGGCCGATGAGCAGTTCTTC.

This clone was detected once. The chain is built from TRBV10-2 and TRBJ1-6; possibly TRBD1 for D (6 bases). This CDR3 is 16 amino acids long. V was cut by 3 bases and J by 7 bases, with 16 bases left in between. Germline assignment: CDR1 WSHSY and CDR2 SAAADI. CDR3 coding DNA: TGCGCCAGCAGTGACGGAGGACAGCTTCGCAATTCACCCCTCCACTTT. Protein sequence: CASSDGGQLRNSPLHF.

The genes are TRBV7-2 and TRBJ2-7, with TRBD2 matching over 13 bases. Germline V CDR1 and CDR2: SGHTA, FQGNSA. The CDR3 consists of 16 residues. The V gene end was trimmed by 4 bases and the J gene end by 3 bases; junction bases not matched to a gene: 6. Here the CDR3 reads CASSSLTSGGIYEQYF. The CDR3 DNA follows: TGTGCCAGCAGCTCCCTGACTAGCGGGGGGATCTACGAGCAGTACTTC.

The rearrangement uses TRBV25-1 and TRBJ1-5; 7 bases match TRBD1. V shed 8 bases and J 4 bases; nucleotides not matched to a gene: 17. CDR3 length: 17 amino acids. Per the germline V gene, CDR1 is MGHDK and CDR2 is SYGVNS. In DNA form, the CDR3 reads TGTGCCAGCCCTAACAGGGGCCCAAAATATCCAAATCAGCCCCAGCATTTT. Amino acid sequence: CASPNRGPKYPNQPQHF.

The chain uses TRBV4-2 and TRBJ2-2; D remains unclear. The CDR3 loop spans 16 amino acids. The V end lost 3 bases, the J end lost 3 bases, and 14 bases lay between the germline ends. The V gene's germline CDR1 is LGHNA and CDR2 YNFKEQ. The chain's CDR3 is CASSQDDNRHTGELFF. The CDR3 nucleotides read TGTGCCAGCAGCCAGGATGACAATAGACACACCGGGGAGCTGTTTTTT.

The V call is TRBV5-1, the J call TRBJ1-2; no reliable D call. This CDR3 has 14 residues. Between the trimmed V and J ends, which lost 5 bases and 0 bases, there was a span of 11 bases. CDR1 and CDR2 (germline): SGHRS, YFSETQ. CDR3 in amino acids: CASRISDSNYGYTF. The CDR3 nucleotides are TGCGCCAGCAGGATTTCAGATTCTAACTATGGCTACACCTTC. Filled out from reference TRBV5-1 and TRBJ1-2, the complete variable domain reads KAGVTQTPRYLIKTRGQQVTLSCSPISGHRSVSWYQQTPGQGLQFLFEYFSETQRNKGNFPGRFSGRQFSNSRSEMNVSTLELGDSALYLCASRISDSNYGYTFGSGTRLTVV.

A single count supports this clone. This chain connects TRBV7-9 to TRBJ1-4; D unclear. The V end lost 6 bases, the J end lost 3 bases, and 11 bases lay between the germline ends. This CDR3 is built from 14 residues. Germline CDR1 SEHNR, CDR2 FQNEAQ (reference sequence). CDR3 residues: CASRQTGPNEKLFF. Written as DNA, the CDR3 is TGTGCCAGCAGACAAACCGGCCCTAATGAAAAACTGTTTTTT.